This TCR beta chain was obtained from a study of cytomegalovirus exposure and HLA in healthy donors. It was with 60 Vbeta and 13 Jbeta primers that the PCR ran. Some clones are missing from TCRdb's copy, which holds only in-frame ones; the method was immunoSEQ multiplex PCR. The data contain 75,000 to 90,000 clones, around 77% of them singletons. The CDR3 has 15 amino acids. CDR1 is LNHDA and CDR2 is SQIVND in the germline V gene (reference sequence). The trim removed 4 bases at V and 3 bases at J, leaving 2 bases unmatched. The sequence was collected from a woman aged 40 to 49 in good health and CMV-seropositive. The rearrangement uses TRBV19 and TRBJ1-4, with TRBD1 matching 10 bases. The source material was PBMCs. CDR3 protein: CASSTTGGSNEKLFF. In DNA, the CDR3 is TGTGCCAGTAGTACGACAGGGGGCTCTAATGAAAAACTGTTTTTT. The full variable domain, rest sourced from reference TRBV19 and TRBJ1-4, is DGGITQSPKYLFRKEGQNVTLSCEQNLNHDAMYWYRQDPGQGLRLIYYSQIVNDFQKGDIAEGYSVSREKKESFPLTVTSAQKNPTAFYLCASSTTGGSNEKLFFGSGTQLSVL.